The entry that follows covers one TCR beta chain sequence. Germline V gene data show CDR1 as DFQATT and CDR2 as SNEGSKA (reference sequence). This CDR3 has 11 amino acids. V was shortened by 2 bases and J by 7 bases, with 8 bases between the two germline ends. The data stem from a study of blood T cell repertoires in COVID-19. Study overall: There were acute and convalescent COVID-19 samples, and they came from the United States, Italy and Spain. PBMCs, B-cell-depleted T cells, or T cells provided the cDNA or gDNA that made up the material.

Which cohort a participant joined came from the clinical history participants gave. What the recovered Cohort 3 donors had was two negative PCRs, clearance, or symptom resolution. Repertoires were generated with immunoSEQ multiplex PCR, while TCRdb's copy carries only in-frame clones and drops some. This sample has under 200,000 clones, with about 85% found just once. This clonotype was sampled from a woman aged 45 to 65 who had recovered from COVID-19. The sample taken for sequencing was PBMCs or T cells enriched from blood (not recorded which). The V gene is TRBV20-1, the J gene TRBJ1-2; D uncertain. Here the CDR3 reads CSARKEFGYTF. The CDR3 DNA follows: TGCAGTGCTAGAAAGGAGTTTGGCTACACCTTC.